This T cell receptor (beta chain) was captured in a study of T cell changes during pregnancy in multiple sclerosis. Here immunoSEQ multiplex PCR was the method, and the copy in TCRdb shows in-frame clones only, minus some. This table holds about 110,000 clones, about 90% found once. The V gene lost 0 bases and the J gene lost 6 bases, with 16 bases spanning the gap. Germline loops: CDR1 SGHDT, CDR2 YYEEEE. This CDR3 contains 15 residues. The V and J genes are TRBV5-6 and TRBJ2-7; no clear D. Sequencing was performed on peripheral blood, taken in the third trimester of pregnancy. This receptor was taken from a female donor in good health, enrolled as a control in a pregnancy study. CDR3 sequence (DNA): TGTGCCAGCAGCTTGGTCGTCAGCTACCTAGGCGAGCAGTACTTC. It encodes CASSLVVSYLGEQYF.